One and the same sample provided the 10 T cell receptor beta chains below, sequenced in a study of glioma-infiltrating T cells after dendritic cell vaccination. Generated by immunoSEQ multiplex PCR, the TCRdb table keeps only in-frame clones and is missing some. The sample shows fewer than 60,000 clones, about nine tenths of them seen only once. Described time point: after dendritic cell vaccination, including at tumor progression/relapse. The sequencing used blood, collected after dendritic cell vaccination. These receptors originate from a human donor with glioblastoma.

This chain uses TRBV11-2 with TRBJ2-5; TRBD2 agrees at 7 bases. CDR1 SGHAT and CDR2 FQNNGV come from the germline V gene. V shed 1 base and J 2 bases; nucleotides not matched to a gene: 10. This CDR3 has 17 residues. The CDR3 loop reads CASSLGPSWTRQETQYF. CDR3 coding DNA: TGTGCCAGCAGCTTAGGACCTTCCTGGACTAGACAAGAGACCCAGTACTTC.

The chain carries TRBV18 and TRBJ2-7; 9 nucleotides match TRBD2. CDR1 is KGHSH, CDR2 LQKENI, per germline. The CDR3 consists of 18 residues. J lost 3 bases, V lost 0 bases, and 12 bases had no gene match. The CDR3 here is CASSPPITFGTSLYEQYF. DNA of the CDR3: TGTGCCAGCTCACCACCGATCACCTTTGGGACTAGCCTCTACGAGCAGTACTTC.

The V gene is TRBV6-1, the J gene TRBJ2-5, with D perhaps matching TRBD1 (6 bases). This CDR3 is 13 amino acids long. V was pared by 6 bases and J by 1 base, with 9 bases between. The germline V gene encodes CDR1 MNHNS and CDR2 SASEGT. The CDR3 region is CASRQGFQETQYF. The CDR3 region has the DNA TGTGCCAGCAGGCAGGGGTTCCAAGAGACCCAGTACTTC.

CDR3 sequence: CASSQAGRGAAYGYTF. Written as DNA, the CDR3 is TGTGCCAGCAGCCAAGCCGGTCGGGGGGCGGCCTATGGCTACACCTTC. The J gene is TRBJ1-2, the V gene TRBV14, with D maybe TRBD1 (6 bases). Per germline, CDR1 SGHDN and CDR2 FVKESK. This CDR3 is built from 16 residues. V was shortened by 1 base and J by 4 bases, with 16 bases between the two germline ends.

The chain combines TRBV4-1 with TRBJ1-1; no clear D. V lost 4 bases and J lost 0, with 12 bases in between. Germline CDR1 MGHRA, CDR2 YSYEKL. The CDR3 length is 15 residues. CDR3 DNA sequence: TGCGCCAGCAGCCCCCTCGGGGTCATGAACACTGAAGCTTTCTTT. It translates to CASSPLGVMNTEAFF.

The rearrangement uses TRBV1 and TRBJ2-5; TRBD2, the table's D call, lacks a check against the DNA. TRBV1 is flagged as a pseudogene. The CDR3 contains 15 residues. The CDR3 sequence: CTTELRGGFQETQYF. For the CDR3, the DNA is TGCACCACCGAGTTGCGTGGCGGTTTCCAAGAGACCCAGTACTTC.

This clone has a single count. The J gene is TRBJ2-3, the V gene TRBV7-2; the match to TRBD2 covers 8 bases. CDR1 and CDR2 (germline): SGHTA, FQGNSA. The CDR3 length is 17 residues. J was trimmed by 5 bases and V by 1 base; bases with no gene match: 11. This chain's CDR3 is CASSLVVLAGLGDTQYF. DNA of the CDR3: TGTGCCAGCAGCTTAGTGGTCCTAGCGGGTCTAGGAGATACGCAGTATTTT.

This chain uses TRBV9 with TRBJ1-3; possible D gene TRBD1, 5 bases. CDR1 is SGDLS and CDR2 is YYNGEE in the germline V gene. CDR3 length: 17 residues. V lost 0 bases and J lost 0, with 13 bases in between. The CDR3 loop reads CASSVGGGGNSGNTIYF. CDR3 nucleotide sequence: TGTGCCAGCAGCGTAGGAGGTGGGGGGAACTCTGGAAACACCATATATTTT.

This clone has just a few counts. The chain carries TRBV7-2 and TRBJ2-4; TRBD2 might be the D (6 bases). Germline loops: CDR1 SGHTA, CDR2 FQGNSA. The CDR3 has 16 residues. V was shortened by 1 base and J by 1 base, with 11 bases between the two germline ends. The DNA for the CDR3 is TGTGCCAGCAGCTTAGATTGGAGGGTTGCCAAAAACATTCAGTACTTC. This codes for CASSLDWRVAKNIQYF.

This clone was recorded a few times. V usage is TRBV4-1 and J usage is TRBJ1-4, with 7 bases aligning to TRBD1. The germline gives CDR1 MGHRA, CDR2 YSYEKL. The CDR3 runs 14 residues. Germline trimming cut 4 bases from V and 10 bases from J; bases unmatched to any gene: 9. The CDR3 nucleotides read TGCGCCAGCAGCCCAGTTGACAGGGCTGGAAAACTGTTTTTT. Translating it yields CASSPVDRAGKLFF.